These T cell receptor beta chains were read from a single sample in a study of blood T cells in healthy people across ages. TCRdb re-analysed the 5' RACE reads in MiXCR, keeping a single row per CDR3 protein. The sample lists approximately 690,000 distinct CDR3 sequences; about 43% were seen once. Sequencing input: blood. These receptors came from an elderly man in good health. CDR3s include the opening cysteine and the closing phenylalanine or tryptophan. The order of the fields is clone size, D gene, J gene, V gene, CDR3 protein, CDR3 DNA. The D gene is left open where the match is weak. The listing skips clone size in some rows; elsewhere it reads once, few, many or a size class.

>NA|TRBD2|TRBJ2-1|TRBV6-6
CASSYGSGTYNEQFF
TGTGCCAGCAGTTACGGTAGCGGGACATACAATGAGCAGTTCTTC
>NA|NA|TRBJ2-5|TRBV27
CASSVWAGQETQYF
TGTGCCAGCAGTGTCTGGGCAGGGCAAGAGACCCAGTACTTC
>NA|NA|TRBJ1-2|TRBV27
CASSLALGTGYTF
TGTGCCAGCAGTTTGGCCTTAGGGACGGGCTACACCTTC
>NA|NA|TRBJ2-3|TRBV6-2/TRBV6-3
CASRLPGGTDTQYF
TGTGCCAGCAGGCTGCCGGGTGGGACAGATACGCAGTATTTT
>few|TRBD2|TRBJ2-3|TRBV7-2
CASSQTSGRGTDTQYF
TGTGCCAGCAGTCAGACTAGCGGGCGAGGCACAGATACGCAGTATTTT
>NA|NA|TRBJ2-5|TRBV15
CATSREDGETQYF
TGTGCCACCAGCAGAGAGGACGGGGAGACCCAGTACTTC
>NA|NA|TRBJ2-7|TRBV7-6
CASSLTRDSNYEQYF
TGTGCCAGCAGCTTAACAAGGGACTCCAACTACGAGCAGTACTTC
>NA|TRBD2|TRBJ2-5|TRBV4-1
CASSQGTSGMGQETQYF
TGCGCCAGCAGCCAAGGGACTAGCGGGATGGGTCAGGAGACCCAGTACTTC
>few|NA|TRBJ2-2|TRBV4-1
CASSPNSGHSGELFF
TGCGCCAGCAGCCCCAATTCGGGGCACTCCGGGGAGCTGTTTTTT
>NA|TRBD2|TRBJ2-5|TRBV25-1
CASPMGGEQETQYF
TGTGCCAGCCCCATGGGGGGGGAGCAAGAGACCCAGTACTTC
>NA|TRBD1|TRBJ1-2|TRBV6-2/TRBV6-3
CASSRRDSLYGYTF
TGTGCCAGCAGTCGACGGGACAGCCTCTATGGCTACACCTTC
>few|TRBD2|TRBJ2-3|TRBV7-3
CASRSGRADTQYF
TGTGCCAGCAGGTCGGGGAGGGCAGATACGCAGTATTTT
>NA|TRBD2|TRBJ2-1|TRBV10-3
CAISGLAGAYNEQFF
TGTGCCATCAGTGGTCTAGCGGGGGCCTACAATGAGCAGTTCTTC
>many|NA|TRBJ2-1|TRBV11-1
CASSLERRSSYNEQFF
TGTGCCAGCAGCTTAGAAAGGAGGTCGTCCTACAATGAGCAGTTCTTC